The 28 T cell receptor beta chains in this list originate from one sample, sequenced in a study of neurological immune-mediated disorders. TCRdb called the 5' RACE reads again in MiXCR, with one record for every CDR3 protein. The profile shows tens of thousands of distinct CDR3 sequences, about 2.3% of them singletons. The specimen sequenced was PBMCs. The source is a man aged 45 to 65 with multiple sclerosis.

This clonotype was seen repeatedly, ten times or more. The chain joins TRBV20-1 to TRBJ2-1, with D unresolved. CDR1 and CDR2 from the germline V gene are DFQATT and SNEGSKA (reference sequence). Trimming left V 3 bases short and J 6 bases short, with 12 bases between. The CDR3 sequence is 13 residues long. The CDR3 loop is CSASDLAGNEQFF. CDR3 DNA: TGCAGTGCTAGCGATCTGGCAGGCAATGAGCAGTTCTTC.

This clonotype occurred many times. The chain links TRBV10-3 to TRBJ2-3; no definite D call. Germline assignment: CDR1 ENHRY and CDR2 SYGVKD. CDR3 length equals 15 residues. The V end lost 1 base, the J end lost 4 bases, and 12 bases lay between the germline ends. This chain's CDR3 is CAISEWRSDADTQYF. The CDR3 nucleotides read TGTGCCATCAGTGAGTGGCGATCGGACGCAGATACGCAGTATTTT.

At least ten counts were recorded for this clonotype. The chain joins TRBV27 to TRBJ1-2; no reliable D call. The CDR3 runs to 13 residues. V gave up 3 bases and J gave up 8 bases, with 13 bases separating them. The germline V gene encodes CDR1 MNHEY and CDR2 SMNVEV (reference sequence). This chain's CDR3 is CASSFDQAPGYTF. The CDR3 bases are TGTGCCAGCAGTTTTGATCAGGCTCCGGGCTACACCTTC.

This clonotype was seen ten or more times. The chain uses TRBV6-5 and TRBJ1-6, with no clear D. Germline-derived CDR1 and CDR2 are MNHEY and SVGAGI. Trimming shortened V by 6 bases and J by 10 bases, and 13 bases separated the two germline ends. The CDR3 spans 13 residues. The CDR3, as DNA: TGTGCCAGCAGCCCCCAAACCGACTCACCCCTCCACTTT. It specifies CASSPQTDSPLHF.

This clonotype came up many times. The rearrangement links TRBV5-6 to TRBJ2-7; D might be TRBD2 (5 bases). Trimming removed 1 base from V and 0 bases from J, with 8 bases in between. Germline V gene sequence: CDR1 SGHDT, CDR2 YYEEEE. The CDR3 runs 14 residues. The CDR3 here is CASSLYGSSYEQYF. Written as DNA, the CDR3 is TGTGCCAGCAGCTTGTATGGGAGCTCCTACGAGCAGTACTTC.

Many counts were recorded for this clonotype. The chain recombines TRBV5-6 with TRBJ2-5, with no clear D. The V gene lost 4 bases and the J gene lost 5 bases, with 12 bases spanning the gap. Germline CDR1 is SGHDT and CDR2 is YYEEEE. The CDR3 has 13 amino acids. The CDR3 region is CASSVMRSETQYF. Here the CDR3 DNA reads TGTGCCAGCAGCGTTATGCGGAGCGAGACCCAGTACTTC. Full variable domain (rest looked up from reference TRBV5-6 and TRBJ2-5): DAGVTQSPTHLIKTRGQQVTLRCSPKSGHDTVSWYQQALGQGPQFIFQYYEEEERQRGNFPDRFSGHQFPNYSSELNVNALLLGDSALYLCASSVMRSETQYFGPGTRLLVL.

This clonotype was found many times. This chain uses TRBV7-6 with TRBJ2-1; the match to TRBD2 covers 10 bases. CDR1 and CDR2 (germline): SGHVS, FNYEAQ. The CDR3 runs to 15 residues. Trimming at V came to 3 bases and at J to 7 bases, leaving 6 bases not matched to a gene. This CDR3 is CASSFSGGAVNEQFF. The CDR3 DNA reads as TGTGCCAGCAGCTTCAGCGGGGGGGCCGTGAATGAGCAGTTCTTC.

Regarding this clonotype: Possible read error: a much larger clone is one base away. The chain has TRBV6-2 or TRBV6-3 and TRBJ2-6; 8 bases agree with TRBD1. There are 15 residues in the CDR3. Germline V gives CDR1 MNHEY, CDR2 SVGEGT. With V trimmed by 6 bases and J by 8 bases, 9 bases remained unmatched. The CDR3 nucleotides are TGTGCCAGCAGGCCCAGGGGGCAGGGGACCAACGTCCTGACTTTC. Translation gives CASRPRGQGTNVLTF.

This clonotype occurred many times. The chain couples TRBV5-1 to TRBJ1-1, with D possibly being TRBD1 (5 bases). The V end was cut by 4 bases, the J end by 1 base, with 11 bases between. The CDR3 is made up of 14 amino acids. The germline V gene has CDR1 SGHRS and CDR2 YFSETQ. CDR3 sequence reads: CASSTGVPNTEAFF. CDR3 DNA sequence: TGCGCCAGCAGCACGGGGGTCCCGAACACTGAAGCTTTCTTT.

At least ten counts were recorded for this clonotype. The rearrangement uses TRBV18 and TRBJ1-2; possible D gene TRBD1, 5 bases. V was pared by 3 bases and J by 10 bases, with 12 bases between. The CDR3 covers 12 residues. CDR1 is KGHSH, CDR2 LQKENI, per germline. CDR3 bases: TGTGCCAGCTCACCCCCGGGACGGGCCTACACCTTC. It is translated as CASSPPGRAYTF. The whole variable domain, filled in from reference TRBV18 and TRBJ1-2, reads NAGVMQNPRHLVRRRGQEARLRCSPMKGHSHVYWYRQLPEEGLKFMVYLQKENIIDESGMPKERFSAEFPKEGPSILRIQQVVRGDSAAYFCASSPPGRAYTFGSGTRLTVV.

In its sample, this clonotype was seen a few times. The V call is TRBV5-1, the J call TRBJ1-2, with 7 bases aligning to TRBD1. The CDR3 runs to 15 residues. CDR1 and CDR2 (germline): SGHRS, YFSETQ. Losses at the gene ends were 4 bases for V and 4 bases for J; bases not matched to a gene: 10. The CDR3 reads CASSQDSGQFYGYTF. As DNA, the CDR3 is TGCGCCAGCAGCCAAGACTCGGGACAGTTCTATGGCTACACCTTC. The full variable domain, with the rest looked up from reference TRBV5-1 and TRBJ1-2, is KAGVTQTPRYLIKTRGQQVTLSCSPISGHRSVSWYQQTPGQGLQFLFEYFSETQRNKGNFPGRFSGRQFSNSRSEMNVSTLELGDSALYLCASSQDSGQFYGYTFGSGTRLTVV.

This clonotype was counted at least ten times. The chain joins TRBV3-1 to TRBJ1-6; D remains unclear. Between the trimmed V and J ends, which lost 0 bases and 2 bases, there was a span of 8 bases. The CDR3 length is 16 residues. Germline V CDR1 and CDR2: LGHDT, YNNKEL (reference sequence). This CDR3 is CASSQDQETYNSPLHF. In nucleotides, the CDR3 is TGTGCCAGCAGCCAAGACCAGGAGACCTATAATTCACCCCTCCACTTT.

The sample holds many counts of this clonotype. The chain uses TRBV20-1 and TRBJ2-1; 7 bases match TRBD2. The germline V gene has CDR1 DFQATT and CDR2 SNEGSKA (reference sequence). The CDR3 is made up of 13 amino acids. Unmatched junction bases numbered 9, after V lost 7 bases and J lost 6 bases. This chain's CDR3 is CSVVGGGVNEQFF. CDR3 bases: TGCAGTGTTGTTGGGGGGGGAGTCAATGAGCAGTTCTTC.

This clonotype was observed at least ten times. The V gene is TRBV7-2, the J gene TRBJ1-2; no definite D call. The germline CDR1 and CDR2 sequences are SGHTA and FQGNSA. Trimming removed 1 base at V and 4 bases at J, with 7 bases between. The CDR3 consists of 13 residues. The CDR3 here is CASSLGLRYGYTF. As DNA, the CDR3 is TGTGCCAGCAGCTTAGGCCTGCGCTATGGCTACACCTTC.

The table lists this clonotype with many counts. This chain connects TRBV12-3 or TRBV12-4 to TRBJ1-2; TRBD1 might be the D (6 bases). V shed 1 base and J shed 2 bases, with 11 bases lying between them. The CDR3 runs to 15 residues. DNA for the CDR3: TGTGCCAGCAGTTTAGGTAACGGGGGCAACTATGGCTACACCTTC. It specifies CASSLGNGGNYGYTF.

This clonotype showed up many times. The CDR3 DNA reads TGTGCCAGTAGTCACAGGGATGAGCAGTTCTTC. It yields the protein CASSHRDEQFF. The chain uses TRBV19 and TRBJ2-1; TRBD1 might be the D (6 bases). V lost 5 bases, J lost 8 bases, and 7 bases lay in between. This CDR3 has 11 residues. Germline V gene sequence: CDR1 LNHDA, CDR2 SQIVND (reference sequence).

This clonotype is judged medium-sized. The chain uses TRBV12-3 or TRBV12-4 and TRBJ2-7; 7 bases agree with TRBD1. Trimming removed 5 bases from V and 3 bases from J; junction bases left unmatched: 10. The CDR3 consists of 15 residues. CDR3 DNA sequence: TGTGCCAGCAGTAACGCAGGGGGATCGGGCTACGAGCAGTACTTC. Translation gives CASSNAGGSGYEQYF.

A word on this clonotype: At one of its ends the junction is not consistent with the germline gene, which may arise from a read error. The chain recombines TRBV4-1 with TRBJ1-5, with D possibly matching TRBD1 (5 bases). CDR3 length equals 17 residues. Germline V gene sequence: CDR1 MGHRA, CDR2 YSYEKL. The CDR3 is CASSQVAGAGYNQPQNF. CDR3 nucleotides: TGCGCCAGCAGCCAAGTCGCTGGGGCAGGGTACAATCAGCCCCAGAATTTT.

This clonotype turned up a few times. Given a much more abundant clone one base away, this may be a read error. CDR3 sequence (DNA): TGCAGTGCTAAACTAGCGGGGGGCCTTCAAGAGACCAAGTACTTC. Its translation is CSAKLAGGLQETKYF. The rearrangement links TRBV20-1 to TRBJ2-5; the match to TRBD2 covers 12 bases. This CDR3 has 15 amino acids. Germline CDR1 DFQATT, CDR2 SNEGSKA (reference sequence).

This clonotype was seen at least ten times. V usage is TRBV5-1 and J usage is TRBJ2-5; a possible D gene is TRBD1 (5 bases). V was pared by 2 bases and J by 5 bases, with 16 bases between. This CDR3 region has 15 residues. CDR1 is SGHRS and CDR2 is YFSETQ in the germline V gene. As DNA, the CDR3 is TGCGCCAGCAGCTTAGTCCAGGGCGGATGGGAGACCCAGTACTTC. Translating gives CASSLVQGGWETQYF.

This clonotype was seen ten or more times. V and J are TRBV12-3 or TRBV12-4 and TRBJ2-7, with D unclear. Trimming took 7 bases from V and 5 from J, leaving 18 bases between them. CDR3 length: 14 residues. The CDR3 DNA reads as TGTGCCAGCACCCCTGGATGGGTAGGCAACGAGCAGTACTTC. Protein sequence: CASTPGWVGNEQYF.

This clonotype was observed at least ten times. The CDR3 DNA reads TGTGCCAGCAGTGACATCTCAGGGGCCGGGGAGCTGTTTTTT. As protein: CASSDISGAGELFF. This chain connects TRBV6-4 to TRBJ2-2, with TRBD1 as a possible D gene (6 bases). Germline values: CDR1 MRHNA, CDR2 SNTAGT. V was clipped by 2 bases and J by 6 bases, with 10 bases between them. The CDR3 loop spans 14 amino acids.

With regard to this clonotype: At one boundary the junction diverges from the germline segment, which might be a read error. The CDR3 region is CVSNPGGVNQPQNF. In DNA form, the CDR3 reads TGTGTCAGCAACCCGGGGGGGGTCAATCAGCCCCAGAATTTT. The J gene is TRBJ1-5, the V gene TRBV5-8, with a tentative D call TRBD1 (5 bases). Germline CDR1 and CDR2: SGHTS and YDEGEE. This CDR3 region has 14 residues. Together with reference TRBV5-8 and TRBJ1-5, the CDR3 gives the full variable domain: EAGVTQSPTHLIKTRGQQATLRCSPISGHTSVYWYQQALGLGLQFLLWYDEGEERNRGNFPPRFSGRQFPNYSSELNVNALELEDSALYLCVSNPGGVNQPQNFGDGTRLSIL.

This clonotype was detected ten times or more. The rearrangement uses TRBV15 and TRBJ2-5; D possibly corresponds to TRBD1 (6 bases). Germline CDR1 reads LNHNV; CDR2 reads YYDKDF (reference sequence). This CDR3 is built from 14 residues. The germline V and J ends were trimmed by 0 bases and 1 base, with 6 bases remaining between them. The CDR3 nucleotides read TGTGCCACCAGCAGAGACAGGGGCCAAGAGACCCAGTACTTC. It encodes CATSRDRGQETQYF.

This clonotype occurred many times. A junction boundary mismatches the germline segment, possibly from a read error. Here the CDR3 reads CASSQGVSNQPQNF. The CDR3 region has the DNA TGTGCCAGCAGCCAAGGGGTAAGCAATCAGCCCCAGAATTTT. The chain recombines TRBV3-1 with TRBJ1-5; D gene uncertain. CDR3 size: 14 residues. Germline assignment: CDR1 LGHDT and CDR2 YNNKEL (reference sequence).

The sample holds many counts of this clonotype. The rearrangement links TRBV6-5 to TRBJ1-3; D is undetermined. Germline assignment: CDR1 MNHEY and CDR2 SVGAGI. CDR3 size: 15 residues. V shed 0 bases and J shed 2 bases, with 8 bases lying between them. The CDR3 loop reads CASSYSHYTGNTIYF. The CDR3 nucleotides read TGTGCCAGCAGTTACTCCCACTATACTGGAAACACCATATATTTT.

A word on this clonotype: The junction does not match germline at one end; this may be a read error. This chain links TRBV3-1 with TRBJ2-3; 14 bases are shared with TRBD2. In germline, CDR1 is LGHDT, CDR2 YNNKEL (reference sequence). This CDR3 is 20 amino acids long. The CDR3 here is CTSSQDQIGTSGGSTDTQYF. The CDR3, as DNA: TGTACCAGCAGCCAAGATCAGATCGGGACTAGCGGGGGTAGCACAGATACGCAGTATTTT.

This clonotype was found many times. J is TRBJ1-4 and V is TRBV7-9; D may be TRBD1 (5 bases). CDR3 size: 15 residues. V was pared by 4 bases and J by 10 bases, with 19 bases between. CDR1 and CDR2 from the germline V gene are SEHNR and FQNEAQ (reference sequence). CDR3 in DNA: TGTGCCAGCAGCTCGCAAGGGGCTCGGCGTGGAAAACTGTTTTTT. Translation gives CASSSQGARRGKLFF. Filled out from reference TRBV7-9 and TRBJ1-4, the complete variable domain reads DTGVSQNPRHKITKRGQNVTFRCDPISEHNRLYWYRQTLGQGPEFLTYFQNEAQLEKSRLLSDRFSAERPKGSFSTLEIQRTEQGDSAMYLCASSSQGARRGKLFFGSGTQLSVL.